A single sample gave rise to the 18 T cell receptor beta chains below, sequenced in a study of blood T cell repertoires in COVID-19 (dated by TCRdb to the early 2020s). The method was the immunoSEQ multiplex PCR assay. TCRdb holds this immuneACCESS table with in-frame rearrangements only. Some clones are missing; in checked studies, unresolved V genes explain under half, and the rest has no known cause. The table for this sample lists around 310,000 clones; just under 90% of them were counted only once. Over 8.5% of the sample goes to the ten largest clones. Input material: PBMCs or T cells enriched from blood (not recorded which). The receptor set was obtained from a woman aged 25 to 45 who had recovered from COVID-19.

This chain connects TRBV18 to TRBJ2-5; 7 nucleotides align to TRBD1. This CDR3 comprises 15 residues. Germline CDR1 KGHSH, CDR2 LQKENI. V dropped 3 bases and J dropped 4; count of bases not matched to a gene: 8. The CDR3 spells CASSPGQKKIETQYF. CDR3 bases: TGTGCCAGCTCACCGGGACAGAAGAAAATAGAGACCCAGTACTTC.

The genes are TRBV18 and TRBJ2-7; 9 nucleotides line up with TRBD2. J lost 6 bases, V lost 5 bases, and 8 bases had no gene match. Per the germline V gene, CDR1 is KGHSH and CDR2 is LQKENI. The CDR3 is made up of 14 amino acids. The CDR3 protein is CASSGGTSPGEQYF. For the CDR3, the DNA is TGTGCCAGCTCAGGGGGGACTAGCCCTGGCGAGCAGTACTTC.

CDR3 protein: CASSLQGGEQYF. In DNA, the CDR3 is TGTGCCAGCAGCCTCCAGGGGGGCGAGCAGTACTTC. The chain carries TRBV3-1 (or the pseudogene TRBV3-2) and TRBJ2-7, with D possibly matching TRBD1 (7 bases). The V and J ends lost 4 bases and 6 bases respectively, with 10 bases between them. CDR3 size: 12 residues. The germline gives CDR1 LGHDT, CDR2 YNNKEL (reference sequence).

This clone was observed a single time. This chain joins TRBV11-3 and TRBJ2-1, with 9 bases aligning to TRBD1. Trimming removed 5 bases from V and 6 bases from J; junction bases left unmatched: 8. The germline CDR1 and CDR2 sequences are SGHNT and YENEEA. This CDR3 contains 15 residues. The CDR3 coding sequence is TGTGCCAGCAGCCCGACAGGGGGTAGGTTCAATGAGCAGTTCTTC. The encoded protein is CASSPTGGRFNEQFF.

The chain employs TRBV12-3 or TRBV12-4 and TRBJ1-1, with a weak D call TRBD1 (5 bases). This CDR3 region has 13 residues. V was cut by 10 bases and J by 1 base, with 13 bases left in between. CDR3 DNA sequence: TGTGCCACCTCTTACAGGTCGAACACTGAAGCTTTCTTT. Its protein is CATSYRSNTEAFF.

For this clone: Other DNA sequences in this specimen translate into the identical CDR3. The gene calls are TRBV9 and TRBJ2-1; the match to TRBD1 covers 8 bases. Per the germline V gene, CDR1 is SGDLS and CDR2 is YYNGEE. With V trimmed by 5 bases and J by 4 bases, 5 bases remained unmatched. The CDR3 covers 14 residues. CDR3 in amino acids: CASSRTGLYNEQFF. DNA for the CDR3: TGTGCCAGCAGTAGGACAGGGTTGTACAATGAGCAGTTCTTC.

V usage is TRBV3-1 (or the pseudogene TRBV3-2) and J usage is TRBJ2-7; D may be TRBD2 (5 bases). The CDR3 runs to 13 residues. Germline loops: CDR1 LGHDT, CDR2 YNNKEL (reference sequence). Trimming stripped 4 bases from V and 4 bases from J, with 11 bases between. The CDR3 region is CASSPGVPYEQYF. CDR3 coding DNA: TGTGCCAGCAGCCCCGGGGTACCTTACGAGCAGTACTTC.

The chain employs TRBV7-9 and TRBJ2-7; tentative D call: TRBD2 (6 bases). Trimming stripped 1 base from V and 2 bases from J, with 12 bases between. The CDR3 has 15 amino acids. In germline, CDR1 is SEHNR, CDR2 FQNEAQ (reference sequence). CDR3 protein: CASSLGRDLPYEQYF. Here the CDR3 DNA reads TGTGCCAGCAGCTTAGGGAGGGATTTGCCCTACGAGCAGTACTTC.

The rearrangement joins TRBV24-1 to TRBJ2-3, with TRBD2 identical over 9 bases. CDR3 length: 16 residues. V lost 5 bases and J lost 1; bases outside the gene matches: 6. Looked up from germline, CDR1 is KGHDR and CDR2 is SFDVKD. The CDR3 spells CATSARGRARTDTQYF. Written as DNA, the CDR3 is TGTGCCACCAGTGCTCGCGGGAGGGCTCGCACAGATACGCAGTATTTT.

The V call is TRBV13, the J call TRBJ2-1, with 11 bases that match TRBD2. The CDR3 covers 16 residues. Germline V gene lookup returns CDR1 PRHDT and CDR2 FYEKMQ (reference sequence). J was trimmed by 7 bases and V by 3 bases; bases with no gene match: 8. The CDR3, as DNA: TGTGCCAGCAGCTTCCAACTAGCGGGGGCTAGGAATGAGCAGTTCTTC. This codes for CASSFQLAGARNEQFF.

This chain joins TRBV4-2 and TRBJ2-5, with TRBD2 as a possible D gene (6 bases). Looked up from germline, CDR1 is LGHNA and CDR2 is YNFKEQ. The CDR3 extends over 15 amino acids. Trimming took off 1 base at V and 1 base at J, with 10 bases between the two ends. The CDR3 bases are TGTGCCAGCAGCCAAGTGGCGGGGATCCAAGAGACCCAGTACTTC. As protein: CASSQVAGIQETQYF.

V and J are TRBV11-2 and TRBJ1-3, with 7 bases aligning to TRBD1. The V segment lost 3 bases and the J segment 0 bases; nucleotides outside the gene matches: 5. Germline CDR1 is SGHAT and CDR2 is FQNNGV. This CDR3 contains 16 residues. CDR3 in amino acids: CASSLGQISSGNTIYF. The CDR3 DNA reads TGTGCCAGCAGCTTGGGACAGATATCCTCTGGAAACACCATATATTTT.

To note about this clone: One end of the junction varies from germline; a read error may be responsible. The V and J genes are TRBV11-3 and TRBJ2-7; D assignment may be TRBD1 or TRBD2 (5 bases each). The CDR3 is made up of 14 amino acids. Looked up from germline, CDR1 is SGHNT and CDR2 is YENEEA. This chain's CDR3 is CASTLEGPYYEQYF. CDR3 nucleotides: TGTGCCAGCACCTTAGAGGGGCCCTACTACGAGCAGTACTTC.

This clone has a single count. This chain joins TRBV6-1 and TRBJ1-2, with a tentative D call TRBD1 (5 bases). V lost 3 bases, J lost 0 bases, and 11 bases lay in between. Germline V lookup: CDR1 MNHNS, CDR2 SASEGT. The CDR3 is 15 residues long. The CDR3 reads CASSDWDFSNYGYTF. DNA for the CDR3: TGTGCCAGCAGTGATTGGGACTTCTCTAACTATGGCTACACCTTC.

The chain carries TRBV5-6 and TRBJ2-1; 12 bases agree with TRBD2. The CDR3 runs to 17 residues. V shed 4 bases, J shed 4 bases, and the junction held 9 bases outside the gene matches. CDR1 and CDR2 from the germline V gene are SGHDT and YYEEEE. This chain's CDR3 is CASSAATSGRPYNEQFF. CDR3 coding DNA: TGTGCCAGCAGCGCCGCGACTAGCGGGAGACCTTACAATGAGCAGTTCTTC.

The V and J genes are TRBV29-1 and TRBJ1-2; 10 bases map to TRBD1. Germline trimming cut 5 bases from V and 6 bases from J; bases unmatched to any gene: 6. This CDR3 contains 13 residues. Germline V gives CDR1 SQVTM, CDR2 ANQGSEA. The CDR3 region has the DNA TGCAGCGTTTTGGGGACAGGGGTTCATGGCTACACCTTC. It codes for CSVLGTGVHGYTF.

J is TRBJ1-1 and V is TRBV7-9; no definite D call. The germline V and J ends were trimmed by 5 bases and 5 bases, with 9 bases remaining between them. The germline CDR1 and CDR2 sequences are SEHNR and FQNEAQ (reference sequence). This CDR3 is built from 12 residues. The CDR3 here is CASSRHRTEAFF. CDR3 DNA sequence: TGTGCCAGCAGCCGCCATAGAACTGAAGCTTTCTTT. The full variable domain, in which reference TRBV7-9 and TRBJ1-1 provide the parts outside the CDR3, is DTGVSQNPRHKITKRGQNVTFRCDPISEHNRLYWYRQTLGQGPEFLTYFQNEAQLEKSRLLSDRFSAERPKGSFSTLEIQRTEQGDSAMYLCASSRHRTEAFFGQGTRLTVV.

The chain joins TRBV2 to TRBJ1-4, with 8 bases that match TRBD1. Germline values: CDR1 SNHLY, CDR2 FYNNEI. V was clipped by 7 bases and J by 8 bases; unmatched bases: 9. The CDR3 is made up of 14 amino acids. CDR3 sequence (DNA): TGTGCCAGCACTCCCGGACAGGGACCCGAAAAACTGTTTTTT. The encoded protein is CASTPGQGPEKLFF. Full variable domain (missing parts from reference TRBV2 and TRBJ1-4): EPEVTQTPSHQVTQMGQEVILRCVPISNHLYFYWYRQILGQKVEFLVSFYNNEISEKSEIFDDQFSVERPDGSNFTLKIRSTKLEDSAMYFCASTPGQGPEKLFFGSGTQLSVL.